Sequencing of this T cell receptor beta chain was carried out in a study of regulatory T cells in long-lasting Graves disease. In building TCR beta libraries, iRepertoire HTBI primers were used together with Arm-PCR of CDR3 regions. MiXCR, run by TCRdb on the multiplex PCR reads, gives a single entry per CDR3 protein. Seen here are 560,000 or so distinct CDR3 sequences, more than 15% observed once, and the top ten hold about 11%. The CDR3 loop spans 14 amino acids. Germline V gene lookup returns CDR1 KGHSH and CDR2 LQKENI. The V and J ends lost 6 bases and 0 bases respectively, with 11 bases between them. Sample time point: newly diagnosed GD, antithyroid drugs for less than 3 months. Following extraction of RNA from PBMCs, that RNA was used to make the TCR library. Ten or more counts support this clonotype. These sequences were also reported in another study, on T cells in Graves' hyperthyroidism and ophthalmopathy.

The gene calls are TRBV18 and TRBJ1-1; D unclear. This clonotype was obtained from a man aged 18 to 29 with Graves disease. The sequencing here drew on peripheral blood mononuclear cells (PBMCs), taken at new diagnosis, from a patient treated with antithyroid drugs. CDR3 loop: CASSGSRLNTEAFF. CDR3 nucleotides: TGTGCCAGCTCTGGGAGCAGACTGAACACTGAAGCTTTCTTT.